Following are 5 T cell receptor beta chains from one sample sequenced in a study of blood T cell repertoires in COVID-19. Data came from immunoSEQ multiplex PCR; TCRdb stores just in-frame clones and leaves some out. The sample includes about 140,000 clones, around 86% of them seen just once. The specimen was peripheral blood. Receptors originate from a human donor in a cohort sampled during active COVID-19.

The chain recombines TRBV30 with TRBJ1-6, with D uncertain. This CDR3 is 13 amino acids long. Germline loops: CDR1 GTSNPN, CDR2 SVGIG (reference sequence). In nucleotides, the CDR3 is TGTGGTTCTAGACTCCAACCTAATTCACCCCTCCACTTT. Protein: CGSRLQPNSPLHF.

The chain combines TRBV6-6 with TRBJ1-1, with 7 bases lining up with TRBD1. The J segment lost 2 bases and the V segment lost 7 bases, leaving 4 bases of the junction unmatched. There are 13 residues in the CDR3. The V gene's germline CDR1 is MNHNY and CDR2 SVGAGI (reference sequence). The CDR3 is CASTGTANTEAFF. The CDR3, as DNA: TGTGCCAGCACCGGGACAGCCAACACTGAAGCTTTCTTT.

The chain couples TRBV2 to TRBJ1-4; D is unclear. Between the trimmed V and J ends, which lost 4 bases and 0 bases, there was a span of 9 bases. Looked up from germline, CDR1 is SNHLY and CDR2 is FYNNEI. The CDR3 covers 15 residues. The CDR3 here is CASSVRGSTNEKLFF. Written as DNA, the CDR3 is TGTGCCAGCAGTGTTCGGGGATCAACTAATGAAAAACTGTTTTTT.

V usage is TRBV11-2 and J usage is TRBJ2-5; D call uncertain. V lost 4 bases, J lost 4 bases, and 7 bases lay in between. There are 12 residues in the CDR3. Germline values: CDR1 SGHAT, CDR2 FQNNGV. The CDR3, as DNA: TGTGCCAGCAGCTCCTTCTCAGAGACCCAGTACTTC. Translating it yields CASSSFSETQYF. Full variable domain (rest looked up from reference TRBV11-2 and TRBJ2-5): EAGVAQSPRYKIIEKRQSVAFWCNPISGHATLYWYQQILGQGPKLLIQFQNNGVVDDSQLPKDRFSAERLKGVDSTLKIQPAKLEDSAVYLCASSSFSETQYFGPGTRLLVL.

In the case of this clone: A much larger clone lies one base from this, so it may be a read error. The chain employs TRBV11-3 and TRBJ2-7, with D uncertain. Trimming pared 3 bases from V and 3 bases from J, leaving 6 bases between. CDR1 SGHNT and CDR2 YENEEA come from the germline V gene. The CDR3 is 12 amino acids. CDR3 coding DNA: TGTGCCAGCAGCTTGGGCCACTACGAGCAGTACTTC. Translated, it gives CASSLGHYEQYF.